The clone carrying this TCR beta chain showed up just once. Its target is not known. The CDR3 extends over 17 amino acids. From germline, CDR1 is MDHEN and CDR2 SYDVKM. V was pared by 5 bases and J by 6 bases, with 15 bases of the junction left unmatched. PCR involved 60 Vbeta and 13 Jbeta primers. Clones were read by immunoSEQ multiplex PCR, and TCRdb kept only the in-frame ones, dropping some. The sample lists 100,000 or so clones, roughly 80% occurring once. The sample is drawn from a study of cytomegalovirus exposure and HLA in healthy donors. Study-wide results and limits: Cytomegalovirus association was listed for 164 TCR beta chains.

This rearrangement joins TRBV28 to TRBJ2-3; TRBD2 agrees at 9 bases. Sequencing used PBMCs. The TCR sequence derives from a woman aged 40 to 49 in good health and CMV-seropositive. The CDR3 sequence is CASSKTGAGGGVDTQYF. CDR3 coding DNA: TGTGCCAGCAGTAAAACCGGAGCGGGAGGAGGGGTTGATACGCAGTATTTT.